This TCR beta chain was documented in a study of response to subunit inactivated influenza vaccine. Regarding the study as a whole: New T cells are recruited in small numbers by each seasonal influenza vaccination, according to the authors' suggestion.

Via MiXCR, TCRdb re-called the RT-PCR reads, giving one row per CDR3 protein. The sample consists of about 480,000 distinct CDR3 sequences, 25% of them appearing once. This clonotype occurred a few times. Its target is not known. Germline values: CDR1 MNHEY, CDR2 SMNVEV (reference sequence). V dropped 6 bases and J dropped 7 bases, with 16 bases sitting between them. There are 14 residues in the CDR3. The chain links TRBV27 to TRBJ1-5; possible D gene TRBD1, 5 bases. The receptor's source is a middle-aged man who received an inactivated influenza vaccine. This specimen was CD4+ T cells sorted from PBMCs, taken more than 4 days after vaccination. CDR3 DNA sequence: TGTGCCAGCAGACCGGGGCGCCCGGGACAGCCCCAGCATTTT. The encoded protein is CASRPGRPGQPQHF.